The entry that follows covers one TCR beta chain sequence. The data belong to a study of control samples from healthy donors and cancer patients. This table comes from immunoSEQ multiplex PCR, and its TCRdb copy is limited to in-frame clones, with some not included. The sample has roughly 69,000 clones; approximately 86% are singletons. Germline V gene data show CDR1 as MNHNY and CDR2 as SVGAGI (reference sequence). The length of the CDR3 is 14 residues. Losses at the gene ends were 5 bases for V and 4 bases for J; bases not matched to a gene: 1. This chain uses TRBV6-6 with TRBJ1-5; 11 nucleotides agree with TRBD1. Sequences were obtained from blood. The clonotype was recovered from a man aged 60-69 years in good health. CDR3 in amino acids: CASSGTGGNQPQHF. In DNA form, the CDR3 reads TGTGCCAGCAGTGGGACAGGGGGAAATCAGCCCCAGCATTTT.